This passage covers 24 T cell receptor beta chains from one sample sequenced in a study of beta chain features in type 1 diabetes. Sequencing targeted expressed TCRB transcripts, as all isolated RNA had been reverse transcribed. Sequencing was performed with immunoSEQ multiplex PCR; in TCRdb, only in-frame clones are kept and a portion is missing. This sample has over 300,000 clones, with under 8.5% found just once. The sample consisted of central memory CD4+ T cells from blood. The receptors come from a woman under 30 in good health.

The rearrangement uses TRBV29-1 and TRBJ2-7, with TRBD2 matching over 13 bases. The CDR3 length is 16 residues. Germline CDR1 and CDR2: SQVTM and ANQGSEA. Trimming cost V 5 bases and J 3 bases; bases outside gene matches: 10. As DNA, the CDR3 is TGCAGCGTTTCAAATTCCGGGACTAGCGGGGACTACGAGCAGTACTTC. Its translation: CSVSNSGTSGDYEQYF.

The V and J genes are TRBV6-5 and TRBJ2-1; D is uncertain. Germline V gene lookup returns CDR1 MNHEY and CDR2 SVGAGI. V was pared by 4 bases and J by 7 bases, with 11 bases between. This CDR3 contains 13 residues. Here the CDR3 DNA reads TGTGCCAGCAGTTCTTGGCGCGTAAATGAGCAGTTCTTC. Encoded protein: CASSSWRVNEQFF.

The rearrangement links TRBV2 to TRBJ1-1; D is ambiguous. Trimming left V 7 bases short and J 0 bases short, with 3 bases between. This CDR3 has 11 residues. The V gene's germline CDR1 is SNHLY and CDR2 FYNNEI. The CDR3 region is CASTMNTEAFF. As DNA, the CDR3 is TGTGCCAGCACGATGAACACTGAAGCTTTCTTT.

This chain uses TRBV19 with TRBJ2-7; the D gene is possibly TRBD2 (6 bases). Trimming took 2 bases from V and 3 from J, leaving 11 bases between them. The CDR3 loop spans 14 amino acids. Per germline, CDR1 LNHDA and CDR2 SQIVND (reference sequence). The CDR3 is CASSIFWGGYEQYF. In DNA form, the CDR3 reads TGTGCCAGTAGTATATTCTGGGGAGGCTACGAGCAGTACTTC.

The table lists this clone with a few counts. CDR3 sequence reads: CSVEGPGGGYTF. Written as DNA, the CDR3 is TGCAGCGTTGAAGGTCCAGGGGGTGGCTACACCTTC. This chain joins TRBV29-1 and TRBJ1-2, with 7 positions matching TRBD1. V lost 1 base to trimming and J lost 7 bases; unmatched junction nucleotides: 3. This CDR3 has 12 amino acids. Germline CDR1 and CDR2: SQVTM and ANQGSEA.

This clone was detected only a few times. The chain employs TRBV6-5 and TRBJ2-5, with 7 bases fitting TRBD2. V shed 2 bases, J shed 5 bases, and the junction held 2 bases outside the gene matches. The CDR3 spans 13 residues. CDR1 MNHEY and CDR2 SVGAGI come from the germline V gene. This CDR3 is CASSYAGAETQYF. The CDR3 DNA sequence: TGTGCCAGCAGTTACGCGGGAGCGGAGACCCAGTACTTC.

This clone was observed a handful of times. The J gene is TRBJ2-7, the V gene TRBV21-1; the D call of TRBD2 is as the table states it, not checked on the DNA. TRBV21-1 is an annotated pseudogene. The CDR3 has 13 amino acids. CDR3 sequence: CASTMELRYEQYF. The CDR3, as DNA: TGTGCCAGCACCATGGAGTTACGCTACGAGCAGTACTTC.

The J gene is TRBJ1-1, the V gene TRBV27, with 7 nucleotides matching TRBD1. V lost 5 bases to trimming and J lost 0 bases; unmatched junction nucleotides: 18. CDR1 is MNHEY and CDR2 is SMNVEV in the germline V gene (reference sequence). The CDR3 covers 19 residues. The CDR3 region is CASSPVVMWTGVMNTEAFF. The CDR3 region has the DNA TGTGCCAGCAGTCCGGTAGTGATGTGGACAGGTGTCATGAACACTGAAGCTTTCTTT.

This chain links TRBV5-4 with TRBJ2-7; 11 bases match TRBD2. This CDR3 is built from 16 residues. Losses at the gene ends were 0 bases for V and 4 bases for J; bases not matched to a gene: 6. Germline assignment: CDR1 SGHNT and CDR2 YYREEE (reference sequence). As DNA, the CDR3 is TGTGCCAGCAGCTTGGGGGGGACTAGCGGATTTTACGAGCAGTACTTC. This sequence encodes CASSLGGTSGFYEQYF.

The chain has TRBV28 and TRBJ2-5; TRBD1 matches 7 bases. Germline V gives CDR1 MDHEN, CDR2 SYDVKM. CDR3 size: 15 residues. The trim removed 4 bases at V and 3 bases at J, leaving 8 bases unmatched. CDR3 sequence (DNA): TGTGCCAGCAGTTCCGCCGGGACAGCTAAAGAGACCCAGTACTTC. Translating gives CASSSAGTAKETQYF.

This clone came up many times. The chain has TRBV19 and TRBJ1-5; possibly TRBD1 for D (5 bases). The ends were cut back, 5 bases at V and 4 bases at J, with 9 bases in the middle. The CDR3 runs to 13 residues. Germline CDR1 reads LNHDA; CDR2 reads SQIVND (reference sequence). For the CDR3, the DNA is TGTGCCAGTAGTCCCAACAGGAATCAGCCCCAGCATTTT. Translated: CASSPNRNQPQHF.

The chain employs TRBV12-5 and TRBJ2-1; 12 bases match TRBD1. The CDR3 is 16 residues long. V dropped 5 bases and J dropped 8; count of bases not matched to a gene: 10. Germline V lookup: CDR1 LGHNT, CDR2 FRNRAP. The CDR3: CASGITGTGGRDEQFF. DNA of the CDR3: TGTGCTAGTGGTATAACCGGGACAGGGGGCCGGGATGAGCAGTTCTTC.

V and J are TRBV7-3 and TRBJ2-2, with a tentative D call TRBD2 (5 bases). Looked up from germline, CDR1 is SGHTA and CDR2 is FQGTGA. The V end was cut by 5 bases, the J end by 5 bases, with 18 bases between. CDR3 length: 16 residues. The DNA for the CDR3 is TGTGCCAGCAGCCCCTCCTACGGAGGCGGGACCGGGGAGCTGTTTTTT. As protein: CASSPSYGGGTGELFF.

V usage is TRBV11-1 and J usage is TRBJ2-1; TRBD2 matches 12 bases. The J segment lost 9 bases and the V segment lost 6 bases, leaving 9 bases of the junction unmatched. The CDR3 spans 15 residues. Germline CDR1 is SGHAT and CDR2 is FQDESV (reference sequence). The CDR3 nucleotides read TGTGCCAGCAGTCCCAGACTAGCGGGAGCCCCTGAGCAGTTCTTC. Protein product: CASSPRLAGAPEQFF.

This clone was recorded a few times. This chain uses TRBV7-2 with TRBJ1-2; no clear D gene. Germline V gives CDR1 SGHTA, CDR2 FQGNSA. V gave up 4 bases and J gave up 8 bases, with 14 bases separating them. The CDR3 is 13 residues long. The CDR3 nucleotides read TGTGCCAGCAGCTCGGGAAATAGGTTAGGCTACACCTTC. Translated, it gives CASSSGNRLGYTF.

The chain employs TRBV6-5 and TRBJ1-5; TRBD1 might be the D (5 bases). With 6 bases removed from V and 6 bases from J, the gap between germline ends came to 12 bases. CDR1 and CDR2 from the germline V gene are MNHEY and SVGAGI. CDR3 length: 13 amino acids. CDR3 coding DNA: TGTGCCAGCAGCCCGCAGGGTGGTCAGCCCCAGCATTTT. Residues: CASSPQGGQPQHF.

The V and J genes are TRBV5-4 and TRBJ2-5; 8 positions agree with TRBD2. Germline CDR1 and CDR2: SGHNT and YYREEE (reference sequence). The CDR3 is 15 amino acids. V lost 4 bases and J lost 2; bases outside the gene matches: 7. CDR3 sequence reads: CASSQTSGGQETQYF. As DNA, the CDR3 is TGTGCCAGCAGCCAAACTTCGGGAGGGCAAGAGACCCAGTACTTC. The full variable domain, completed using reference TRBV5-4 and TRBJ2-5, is ETGVTQSPTHLIKTRGQQVTLRCSSQSGHNTVSWYQQALGQGPQFIFQYYREEENGRGNFPPRFSGLQFPNYSSELNVNALELDDSALYLCASSQTSGGQETQYFGPGTRLLVL.

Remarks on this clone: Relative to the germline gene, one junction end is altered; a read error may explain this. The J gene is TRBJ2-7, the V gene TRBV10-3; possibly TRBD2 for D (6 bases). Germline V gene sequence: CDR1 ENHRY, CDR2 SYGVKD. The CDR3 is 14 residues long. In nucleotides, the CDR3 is TGTGCCAGCAGTTACGCCGGGACTGGCAGCGAGCAGTACTTC. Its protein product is CASSYAGTGSEQYF.

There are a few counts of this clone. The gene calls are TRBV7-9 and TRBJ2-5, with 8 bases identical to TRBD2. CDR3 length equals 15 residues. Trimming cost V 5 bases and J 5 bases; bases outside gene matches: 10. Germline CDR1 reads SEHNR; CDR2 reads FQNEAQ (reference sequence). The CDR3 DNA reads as TGTGCCAGCAGCCCTTTAGCGGGAAGGGAGGAGACCCAGTACTTC. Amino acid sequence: CASSPLAGREETQYF.

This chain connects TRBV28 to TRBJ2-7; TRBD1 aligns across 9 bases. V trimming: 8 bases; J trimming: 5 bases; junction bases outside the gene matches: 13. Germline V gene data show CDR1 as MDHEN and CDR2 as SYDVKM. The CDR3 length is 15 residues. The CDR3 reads CASETSGTGYHEQYF. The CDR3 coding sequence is TGTGCCAGCGAAACCTCCGGGACAGGGTACCACGAGCAGTACTTC. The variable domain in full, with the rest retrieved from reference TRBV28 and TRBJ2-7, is DVKVTQSSRYLVKRTGEKVFLECVQDMDHENMFWYRQDPGLGLRLIYFSYDVKMKEKGDIPEGYSVSREKKERFSLILESASTNQTSMYLCASETSGTGYHEQYFGPGTRLTVT.

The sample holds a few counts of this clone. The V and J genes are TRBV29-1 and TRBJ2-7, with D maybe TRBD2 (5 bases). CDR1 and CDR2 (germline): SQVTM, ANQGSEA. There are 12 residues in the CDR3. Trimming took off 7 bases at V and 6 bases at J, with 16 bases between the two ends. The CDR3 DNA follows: TGCAGCGCTATACTAGGAACTCGCGAGCAGTACTTC. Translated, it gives CSAILGTREQYF.

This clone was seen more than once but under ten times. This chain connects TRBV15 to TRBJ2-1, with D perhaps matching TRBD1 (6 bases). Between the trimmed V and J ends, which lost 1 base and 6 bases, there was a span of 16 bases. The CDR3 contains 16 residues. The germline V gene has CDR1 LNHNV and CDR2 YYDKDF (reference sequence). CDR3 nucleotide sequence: TGTGCCACCAGCAGAGGGAGCGTTGGGGGCCTCAATGAGCAGTTCTTC. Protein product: CATSRGSVGGLNEQFF.

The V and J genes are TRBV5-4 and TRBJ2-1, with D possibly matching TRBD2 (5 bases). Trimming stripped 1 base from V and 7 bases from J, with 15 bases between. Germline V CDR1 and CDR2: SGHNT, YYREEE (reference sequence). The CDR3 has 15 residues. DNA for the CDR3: TGTGCCAGCAGCTTGAAGAGCGGCCCGGGGAATGAGCAGTTCTTC. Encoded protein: CASSLKSGPGNEQFF.

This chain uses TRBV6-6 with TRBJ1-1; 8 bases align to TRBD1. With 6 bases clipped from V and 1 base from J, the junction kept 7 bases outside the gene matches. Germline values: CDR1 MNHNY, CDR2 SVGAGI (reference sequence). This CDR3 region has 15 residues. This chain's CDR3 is CASSSFGQGNTEAFF. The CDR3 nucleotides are TGTGCCAGCAGCTCCTTCGGACAGGGGAACACTGAAGCTTTCTTT.